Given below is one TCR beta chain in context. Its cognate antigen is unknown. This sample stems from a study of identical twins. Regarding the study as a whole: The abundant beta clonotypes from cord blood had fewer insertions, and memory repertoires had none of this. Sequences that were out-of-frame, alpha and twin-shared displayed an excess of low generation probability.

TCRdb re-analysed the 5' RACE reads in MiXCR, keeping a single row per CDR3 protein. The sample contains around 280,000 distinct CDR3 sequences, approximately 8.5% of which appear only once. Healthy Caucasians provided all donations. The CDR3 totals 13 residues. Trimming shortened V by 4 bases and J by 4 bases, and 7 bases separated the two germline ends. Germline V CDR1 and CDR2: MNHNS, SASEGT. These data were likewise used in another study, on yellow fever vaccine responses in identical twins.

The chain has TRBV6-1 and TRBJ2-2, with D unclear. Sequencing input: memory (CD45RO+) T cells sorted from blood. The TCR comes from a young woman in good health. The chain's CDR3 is CASSGQATGELFF. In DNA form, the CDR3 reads TGTGCCAGCAGTGGGCAGGCCACCGGGGAGCTGTTTTTT.